A single sample is the source of the 23 T cell receptor beta chains below, sequenced in a study of CD4 T cells in relation to SARS-CoV-2 and coronaviruses. The unexposed donors gave CD4+ T cells in about 2011-2018, prior to COVID-19. The cells were cultured for about ten days before CD4+ T cells were isolated. No antigen has been identified for these receptors. Assay used: immunoSEQ multiplex PCR; TCRdb lists only in-frame clones, some missing. Of 21,000 or so clones listed, 75% to 85% are singletons. Specimen: CD4+ T cells from PBMCs, cultured in vitro. The receptors here all came from a human donor in good health.

CDR3 coding DNA: TGTGCCAGCAGCAACAACGTGGCTAGCGTTCTCGGCGAGCAGTTCTTC. Amino acid sequence: CASSNNVASVLGEQFF. This chain connects TRBV7-8 to TRBJ2-1; D is perhaps TRBD2 (6 bases). The CDR3 runs to 16 residues. Germline V gene data show CDR1 as SGHVS and CDR2 as FQNEAQ. V was pared by 5 bases and J by 10 bases, with 24 bases between.

The chain couples TRBV7-9 to TRBJ1-1, with D uncertain. Germline V CDR1 and CDR2: SEHNR, FQNEAQ (reference sequence). V was clipped by 0 bases and J by 3 bases, with 8 bases between them. This CDR3 has 14 amino acids. The CDR3 DNA reads TGTGCCAGCAGCTTAGCTGGGGTTGACACTGAAGCTTTCTTT. Amino acids: CASSLAGVDTEAFF.

This clone was found once. The V call is TRBV2, the J call TRBJ1-2, with 7 positions matching TRBD1. The germline gives CDR1 SNHLY, CDR2 FYNNEI. The V gene end was trimmed by 4 bases and the J gene end by 4 bases; junction bases not matched to a gene: 12. The CDR3 has 16 residues. CDR3 sequence (DNA): TGTGCCAGCAGTGTCTCGTCCCGGGACAGTCGCTATGGCTACACCTTC. It codes for CASSVSSRDSRYGYTF.

This rearrangement joins TRBV3-1 (or the pseudogene TRBV3-2) to TRBJ1-1, with TRBD1 identical over 7 bases. This CDR3 comprises 12 residues. Germline V gene data show CDR1 as LGHDT and CDR2 as YNNKEL (reference sequence). V lost 6 bases and J lost 8; bases outside the gene matches: 6. The CDR3 protein is CASSDRQGEAFF. The CDR3 DNA sequence: TGTGCCAGCAGTGATAGACAGGGCGAAGCTTTCTTT.

The V call is TRBV6-5, the J call TRBJ1-5, with D unclear. Per germline, CDR1 MNHEY and CDR2 SVGAGI. The V end was cut by 11 bases, the J end by 4 bases, with 18 bases between. CDR3 length: 14 residues. The CDR3 sequence: CAASKEGANQPQHF. CDR3 nucleotides: TGTGCCGCAAGCAAGGAGGGTGCGAATCAGCCCCAGCATTTT.

This clone occurred once. The V and J genes are TRBV18 and TRBJ2-5; TRBD1 agrees at 10 bases. The CDR3 sequence is 18 residues long. Trimming took 6 bases from V and 4 from J; bases not matched to a gene: 17. Germline CDR1 reads KGHSH; CDR2 reads LQKENI. CDR3 protein: CASSPRQGAGGSGETQYF. CDR3 nucleotides: TGTGCCAGCTCCCCGAGACAGGGGGCTGGCGGTTCTGGAGAGACCCAGTACTTC. The full variable domain, rest sourced from reference TRBV18 and TRBJ2-5, is NAGVMQNPRHLVRRRGQEARLRCSPMKGHSHVYWYRQLPEEGLKFMVYLQKENIIDESGMPKERFSAEFPKEGPSILRIQQVVRGDSAAYFCASSPRQGAGGSGETQYFGPGTRLLVL.

The chain employs TRBV14 and TRBJ2-5; 7 nucleotides match TRBD1. Germline V gene data show CDR1 as SGHDN and CDR2 as FVKESK. V was clipped by 0 bases and J by 5 bases; unmatched bases: 6. The CDR3 has 15 amino acids. The CDR3, as DNA: TGTGCCAGCAGCCAAGACGGTCGAGGGGGCGAGACCCAGTACTTC. It codes for CASSQDGRGGETQYF.

This clone was counted a single time. The chain joins TRBV6-6 to TRBJ2-1, with 11 bases aligning to TRBD2. Germline loops: CDR1 MNHNY, CDR2 SVGAGI (reference sequence). Trimming took 8 bases from V and 10 from J; bases not matched to a gene: 10. CDR3 length equals 14 residues. The CDR3 protein is CASGGTSGSNEQFF. The CDR3 nucleotides are TGTGCCAGCGGGGGTACTAGCGGGAGTAACGAGCAGTTCTTC.

The CDR3 nucleotides are TGTGCTAGTGGCAGAGACACCGGGGAGCTGTTTTTT. It encodes CASGRDTGELFF. The gene calls are TRBV12-5 and TRBJ2-2; D ambiguous. In germline, CDR1 is LGHNT, CDR2 FRNRAP. The CDR3 has 12 amino acids. Deletions cut 6 bases from V and 3 bases from J, with 5 bases between.

The rearrangement uses TRBV10-3 and TRBJ2-7; the match to TRBD2 covers 9 bases. With 4 bases clipped from V and 0 bases from J, the junction kept 4 bases outside the gene matches. Germline V CDR1 and CDR2: ENHRY, SYGVKD. The CDR3 totals 15 residues. The CDR3 DNA follows: TGTGCCATCAGTGGTGGGACTAGCCCCTCCTACGAGCAGTACTTC. It encodes CAISGGTSPSYEQYF.

The V call is TRBV6-5, the J call TRBJ1-5; D might be TRBD1 (6 bases). Trimming pared 5 bases from V and 7 bases from J, leaving 15 bases between. The CDR3 length is 14 residues. Germline CDR1 is MNHEY and CDR2 is SVGAGI. CDR3 loop: CASSLQGKNQPQHF. The CDR3 nucleotides are TGTGCCAGCAGTCTACAGGGTAAGAACCAGCCCCAGCATTTT.

The V and J genes are TRBV5-1 and TRBJ1-1; no firm D call. Germline lookup yields CDR1 SGHRS and CDR2 YFSETQ. CDR3 length equals 15 residues. The germline V and J ends were trimmed by 4 bases and 5 bases, with 18 bases remaining between them. The CDR3 is CASSRRLQSLTEAFF. In DNA, the CDR3 is TGCGCCAGCAGCCGGAGATTACAGTCCTTAACTGAAGCTTTCTTT.

This clone was seen only a few times. The chain uses TRBV30 and TRBJ1-5, with D possibly TRBD1 on 5 matching bases. V lost 2 bases and J lost 0, with 11 bases in between. CDR3 length: 15 residues. CDR1 and CDR2 (germline): GTSNPN, SVGIG (reference sequence). CDR3 amino acids: CAWSRGGLSNQPQHF. In DNA, the CDR3 is TGTGCCTGGAGTCGTGGGGGTCTTAGCAATCAGCCCCAGCATTTT.

The chain combines TRBV25-1 with TRBJ1-2; D is unresolved. CDR1 and CDR2 (germline): MGHDK, SYGVNS. The CDR3 extends over 11 amino acids. Between the trimmed V and J ends, which lost 4 bases and 4 bases, there was a span of 4 bases. The CDR3 here is CASSGSYGYTF. The CDR3 DNA reads as TGTGCCAGCAGTGGCTCCTATGGCTACACCTTC.

V and J are TRBV7-8 and TRBJ1-4; 12 positions agree with TRBD1. The CDR3 is made up of 15 amino acids. V was pared by 6 bases and J by 8 bases, with 7 bases of the junction left unmatched. Germline V gives CDR1 SGHVS, CDR2 FQNEAQ. The CDR3 sequence is CASSRGTGGIEKLFF. CDR3 DNA: TGTGCCAGCAGTCGAGGGACAGGGGGCATAGAAAAACTGTTTTTT.

The gene calls are TRBV15 and TRBJ2-5, with D uncertain. The ends were cut back, 0 bases at V and 2 bases at J, with 16 bases in the middle. The CDR3 covers 17 residues. Germline V gives CDR1 LNHNV, CDR2 YYDKDF (reference sequence). The CDR3 sequence is CATSRDPSASAQETQYF. CDR3 coding DNA: TGTGCCACCAGCAGAGATCCTAGTGCTAGTGCGCAAGAGACCCAGTACTTC.

V usage is TRBV2 and J usage is TRBJ2-1; D not certain. Germline lookup yields CDR1 SNHLY and CDR2 FYNNEI. The CDR3 is 14 residues long. V was trimmed by 2 bases and J by 5 bases, leaving 10 bases between them. Here the CDR3 reads CASSEISNNNEQFF. CDR3 sequence (DNA): TGTGCCAGCAGTGAAATCTCGAACAACAATGAGCAGTTCTTC.

V is TRBV29-1 and J is TRBJ2-7, with D uncertain. This CDR3 has 12 residues. V lost 3 bases to trimming and J lost 6 bases, with 12 bases between them. Germline lookup yields CDR1 SQVTM and CDR2 ANQGSEA. The CDR3 is CSVEVTAFEQYF. Written as DNA, the CDR3 is TGCAGCGTTGAGGTAACAGCCTTCGAGCAGTACTTC.

The chain recombines TRBV20-1 with TRBJ2-7; 14 bases fit TRBD2. CDR1 is DFQATT, CDR2 SNEGSKA, per germline (reference sequence). Losses at the gene ends were 3 bases for V and 3 bases for J; bases not matched to a gene: 13. This CDR3 is built from 18 residues. The CDR3 spells CSASGAGTSGSTVYEQYF. The CDR3 nucleotides are TGCAGTGCTAGTGGTGCCGGGACTAGCGGGAGTACCGTCTACGAGCAGTACTTC.

The chain links TRBV19 to TRBJ2-7; D is uncertain. Trimming took 5 bases from V and 2 from J, leaving 16 bases between them. CDR3 size: 15 residues. Per the germline V gene, CDR1 is LNHDA and CDR2 is SQIVND (reference sequence). As DNA, the CDR3 is TGTGCCAGTAGTTCCACGGCTCCCGCCACCTACGAGCAGTACTTC. It is translated as CASSSTAPATYEQYF.

The V and J genes are TRBV10-3 and TRBJ2-6; D not resolved. This CDR3 contains 14 residues. Germline lookup yields CDR1 ENHRY and CDR2 SYGVKD. V was cut by 6 bases and J by 1 base, with 7 bases left in between. CDR3 residues: CAIRSTSGANVLTF. The DNA for the CDR3 is TGTGCCATCAGGTCAACATCTGGGGCCAACGTCCTGACTTTC.

This chain joins TRBV20-1 and TRBJ2-7; TRBD1 matches at 7 bases. The germline V gene encodes CDR1 DFQATT and CDR2 SNEGSKA (reference sequence). The CDR3 consists of 11 residues. Unmatched junction bases numbered 4, after V lost 5 bases and J lost 6 bases. This chain's CDR3 is CSAPGGFEQYF. The CDR3 region has the DNA TGCAGTGCTCCAGGGGGTTTCGAGCAGTACTTC.

The chain employs TRBV14 and TRBJ2-5; the D call may be TRBD1 or TRBD2 (5 bases each). V was cut by 0 bases and J by 9 bases, with 14 bases left in between. The V gene's germline CDR1 is SGHDN and CDR2 FVKESK. The CDR3 contains 14 residues. The CDR3 reads CASSQDVSGRAQYF. CDR3 DNA: TGTGCCAGCAGCCAAGACGTATCGGGGCGGGCCCAGTACTTC.